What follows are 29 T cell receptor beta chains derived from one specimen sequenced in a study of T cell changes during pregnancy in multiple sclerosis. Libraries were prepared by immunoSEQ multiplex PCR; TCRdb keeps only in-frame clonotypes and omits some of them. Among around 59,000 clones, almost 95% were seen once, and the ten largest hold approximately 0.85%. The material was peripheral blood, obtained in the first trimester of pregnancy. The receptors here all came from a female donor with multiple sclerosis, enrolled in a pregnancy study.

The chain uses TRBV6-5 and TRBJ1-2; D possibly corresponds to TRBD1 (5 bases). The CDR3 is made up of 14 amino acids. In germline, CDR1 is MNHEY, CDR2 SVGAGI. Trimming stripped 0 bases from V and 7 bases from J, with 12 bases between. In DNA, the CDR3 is TGTGCCAGCAGTTACTCAAGCCAGGGCAGTGGCTACACCTTC. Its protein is CASSYSSQGSGYTF.

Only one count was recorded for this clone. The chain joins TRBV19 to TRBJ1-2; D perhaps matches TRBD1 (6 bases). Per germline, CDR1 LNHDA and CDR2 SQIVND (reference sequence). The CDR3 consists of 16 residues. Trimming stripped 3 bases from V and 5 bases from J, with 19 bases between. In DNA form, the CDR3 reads TGTGCCAGTAGTATGGACAGTGAGGGGACTATGTATGGCTACACCTTC. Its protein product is CASSMDSEGTMYGYTF.

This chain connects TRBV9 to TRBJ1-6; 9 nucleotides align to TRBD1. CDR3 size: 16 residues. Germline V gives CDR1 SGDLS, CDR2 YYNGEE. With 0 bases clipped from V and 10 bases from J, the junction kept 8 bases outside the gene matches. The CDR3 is CASSVDTGGLGSPLHF. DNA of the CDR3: TGTGCCAGCAGCGTAGACACAGGGGGCTTGGGGTCACCCCTCCACTTT.

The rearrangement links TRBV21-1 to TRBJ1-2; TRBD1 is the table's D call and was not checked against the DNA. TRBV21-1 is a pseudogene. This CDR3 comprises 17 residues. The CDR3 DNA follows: TGTGCCAGCAGGAGTCCGGGACAGAGTTATCCCGGGGGTGGGTACACCTTC. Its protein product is CASRSPGQSYPGGGYTF.

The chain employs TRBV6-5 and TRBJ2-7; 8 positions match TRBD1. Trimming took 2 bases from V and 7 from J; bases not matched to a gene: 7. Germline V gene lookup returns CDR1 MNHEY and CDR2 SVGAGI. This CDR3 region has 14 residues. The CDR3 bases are TGTGCCAGCAGTTACGGGCAGGGGGCGGGGGAGCAGTACTTC. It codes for CASSYGQGAGEQYF.

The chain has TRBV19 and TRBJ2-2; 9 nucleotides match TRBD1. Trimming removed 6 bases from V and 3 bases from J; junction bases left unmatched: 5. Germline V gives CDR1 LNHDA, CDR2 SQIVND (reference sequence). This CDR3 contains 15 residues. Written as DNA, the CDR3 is TGTGCCAGTAGGGCCGGGACAGGGTACACCGGGGAGCTGTTTTTT. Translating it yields CASRAGTGYTGELFF. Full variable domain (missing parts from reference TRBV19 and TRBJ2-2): DGGITQSPKYLFRKEGQNVTLSCEQNLNHDAMYWYRQDPGQGLRLIYYSQIVNDFQKGDIAEGYSVSREKKESFPLTVTSAQKNPTAFYLCASRAGTGYTGELFFGEGSRLTVL.

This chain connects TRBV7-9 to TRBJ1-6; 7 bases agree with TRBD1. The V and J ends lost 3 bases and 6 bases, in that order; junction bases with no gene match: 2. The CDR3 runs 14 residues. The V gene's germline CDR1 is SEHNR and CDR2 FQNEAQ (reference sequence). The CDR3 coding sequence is TGTGCCAGCAGCTTGGGGACAGCTAATTCACCCCTCCACTTT. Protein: CASSLGTANSPLHF.

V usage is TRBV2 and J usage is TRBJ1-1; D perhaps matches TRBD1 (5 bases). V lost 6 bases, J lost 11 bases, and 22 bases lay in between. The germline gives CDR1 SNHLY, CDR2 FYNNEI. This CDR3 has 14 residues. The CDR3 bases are TGTGCCAGCAGAGGGAGGGCGGGCTCGGGGCGGGCTTTCTTT. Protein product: CASRGRAGSGRAFF.

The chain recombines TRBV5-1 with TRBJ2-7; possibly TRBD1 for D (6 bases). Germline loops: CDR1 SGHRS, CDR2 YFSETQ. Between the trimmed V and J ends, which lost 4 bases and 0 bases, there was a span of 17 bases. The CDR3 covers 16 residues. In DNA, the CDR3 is TGCGCCAGCAGCCCCGGGGCAGGGGCGATCTCCTACGAGCAGTACTTC. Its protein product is CASSPGAGAISYEQYF.

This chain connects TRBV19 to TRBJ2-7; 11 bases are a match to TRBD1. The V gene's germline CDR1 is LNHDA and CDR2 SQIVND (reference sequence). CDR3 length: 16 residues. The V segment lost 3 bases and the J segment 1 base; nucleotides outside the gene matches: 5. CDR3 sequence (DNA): TGTGCCAGTAGTATTGGGACAGGGGGGGGATCCTACGAGCAGTACTTC. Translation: CASSIGTGGGSYEQYF.

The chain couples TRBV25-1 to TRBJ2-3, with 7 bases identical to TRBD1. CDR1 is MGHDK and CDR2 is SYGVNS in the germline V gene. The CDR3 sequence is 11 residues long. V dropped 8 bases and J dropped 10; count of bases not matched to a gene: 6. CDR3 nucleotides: TGTGCCAGCGGGCAGGGGGTACCGCAGTATTTT. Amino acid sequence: CASGQGVPQYF. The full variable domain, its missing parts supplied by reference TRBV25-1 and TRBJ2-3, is EADIYQTPRYLVIGTGKKITLECSQTMGHDKMYWYQQDPGMELHLIHYSYGVNSTEKGDLSSESTVSRIRTEHFPLTLESARPSHTSQYLCASGQGVPQYFGPGTRLTVL.

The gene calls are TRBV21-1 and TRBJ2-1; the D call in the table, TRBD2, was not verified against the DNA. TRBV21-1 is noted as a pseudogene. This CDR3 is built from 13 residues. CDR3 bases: TGTGCCAGCAGCCCCACCGGAGACAATGAGCAGTTCTTC. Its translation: CASSPTGDNEQFF.

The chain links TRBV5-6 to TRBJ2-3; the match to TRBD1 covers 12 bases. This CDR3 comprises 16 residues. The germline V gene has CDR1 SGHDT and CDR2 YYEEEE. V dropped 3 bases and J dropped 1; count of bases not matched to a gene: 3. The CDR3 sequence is CASSSGTGGRTDTQYF. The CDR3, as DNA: TGTGCCAGCAGCTCGGGGACAGGGGGCCGCACAGATACGCAGTATTTT.

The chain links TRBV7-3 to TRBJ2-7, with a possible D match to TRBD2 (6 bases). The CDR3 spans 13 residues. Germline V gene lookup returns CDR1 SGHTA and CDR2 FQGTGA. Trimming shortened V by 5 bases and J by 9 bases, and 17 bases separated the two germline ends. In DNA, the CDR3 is TGTGCCAGCAGCGCCTTCGGGAGTTCGGGGCAGTACTTC. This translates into CASSAFGSSGQYF.

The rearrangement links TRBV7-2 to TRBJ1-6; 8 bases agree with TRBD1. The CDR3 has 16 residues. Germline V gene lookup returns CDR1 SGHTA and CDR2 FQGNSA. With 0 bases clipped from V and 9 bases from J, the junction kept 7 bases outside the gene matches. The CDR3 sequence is CASSLAGQGVSSPLHF. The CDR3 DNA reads TGTGCCAGCAGCTTAGCAGGACAGGGAGTCAGTTCACCCCTCCACTTT.

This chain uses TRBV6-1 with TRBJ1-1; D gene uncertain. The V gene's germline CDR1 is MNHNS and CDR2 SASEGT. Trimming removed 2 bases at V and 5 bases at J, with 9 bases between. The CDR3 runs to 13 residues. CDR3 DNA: TGTGCCAGCAGTGAATTCCGCGCTACTGAAGCTTTCTTT. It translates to CASSEFRATEAFF.

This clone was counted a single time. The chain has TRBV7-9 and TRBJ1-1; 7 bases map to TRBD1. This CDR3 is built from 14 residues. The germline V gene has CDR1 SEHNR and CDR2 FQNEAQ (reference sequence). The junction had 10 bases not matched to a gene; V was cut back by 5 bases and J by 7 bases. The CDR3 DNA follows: TGTGCCAGCAGCCTTAGACAGGGCTCTCTTGAAGCTTTCTTT. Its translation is CASSLRQGSLEAFF.

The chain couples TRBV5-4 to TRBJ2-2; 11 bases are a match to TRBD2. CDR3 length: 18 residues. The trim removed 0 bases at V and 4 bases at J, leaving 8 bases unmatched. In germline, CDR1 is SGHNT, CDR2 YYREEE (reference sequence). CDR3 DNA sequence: TGTGCCAGCAGCTTGGCCCGAGTAGCGGGGGGGCGCACCGGGGAGCTGTTTTTT. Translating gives CASSLARVAGGRTGELFF.

CDR3 protein: CASSVESGVDRNRDRLKYGYTF. In DNA form, the CDR3 reads TGTGCCAGCAGCGTAGAATCGGGGGTCGATCGAAATCGGGATAGGCTGAAATATGGCTACACCTTC. The chain joins TRBV9 to TRBJ1-2; TRBD1 is a possible D gene (5 bases). CDR1 is SGDLS and CDR2 is YYNGEE in the germline V gene. Trimming took off 0 bases at V and 5 bases at J, with 35 bases between the two ends. CDR3 size: 22 residues.

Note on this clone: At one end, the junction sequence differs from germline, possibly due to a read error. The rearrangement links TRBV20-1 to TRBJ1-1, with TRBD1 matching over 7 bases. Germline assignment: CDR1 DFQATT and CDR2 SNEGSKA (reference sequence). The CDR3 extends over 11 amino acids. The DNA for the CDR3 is TGCAGTGCAAGAGACAGGGAAGAAGCTTTCTTT. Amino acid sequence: CSARDREEAFF.

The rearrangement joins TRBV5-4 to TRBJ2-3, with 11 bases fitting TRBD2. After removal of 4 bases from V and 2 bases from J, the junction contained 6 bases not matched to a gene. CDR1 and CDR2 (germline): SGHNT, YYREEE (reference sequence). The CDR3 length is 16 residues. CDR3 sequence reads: CASSPLAGGATDTQYF. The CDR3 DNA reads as TGTGCCAGCAGCCCGTTAGCGGGGGGGGCCACAGATACGCAGTATTTT.

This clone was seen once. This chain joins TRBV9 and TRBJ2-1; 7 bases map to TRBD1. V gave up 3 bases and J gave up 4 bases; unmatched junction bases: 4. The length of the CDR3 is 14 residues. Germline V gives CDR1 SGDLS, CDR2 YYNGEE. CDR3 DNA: TGTGCCAGCAGCGAAAGACAGGGATACAATGAGCAGTTCTTC. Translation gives CASSERQGYNEQFF.

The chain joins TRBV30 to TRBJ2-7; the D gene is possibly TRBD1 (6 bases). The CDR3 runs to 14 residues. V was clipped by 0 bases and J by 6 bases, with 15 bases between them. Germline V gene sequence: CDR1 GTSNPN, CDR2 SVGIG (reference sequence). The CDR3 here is CAWSVDSLTVEQYF. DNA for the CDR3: TGTGCCTGGAGTGTGGACAGTCTGACGGTCGAGCAGTACTTC.

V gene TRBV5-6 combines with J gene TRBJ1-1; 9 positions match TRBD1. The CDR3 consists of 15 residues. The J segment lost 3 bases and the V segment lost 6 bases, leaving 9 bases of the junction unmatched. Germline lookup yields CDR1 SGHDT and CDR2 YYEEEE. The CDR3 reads CASTPMDRGHTEAFF. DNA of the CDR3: TGTGCCAGCACACCCATGGACAGGGGCCACACTGAAGCTTTCTTT.

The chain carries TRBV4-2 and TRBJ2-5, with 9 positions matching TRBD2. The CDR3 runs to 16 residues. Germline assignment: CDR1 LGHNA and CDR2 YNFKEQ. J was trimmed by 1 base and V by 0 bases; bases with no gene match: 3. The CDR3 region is CASSQDLRGGQETQYF. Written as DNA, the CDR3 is TGTGCCAGCAGCCAAGACTTGCGGGGGGGCCAAGAGACCCAGTACTTC.

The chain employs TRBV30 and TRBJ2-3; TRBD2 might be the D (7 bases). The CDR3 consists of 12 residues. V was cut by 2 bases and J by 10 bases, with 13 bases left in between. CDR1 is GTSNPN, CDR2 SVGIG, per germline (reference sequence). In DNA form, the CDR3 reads TGTGCCTGGAGTCGGGGGGCAGTCGCGCAGTATTTT. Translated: CAWSRGAVAQYF.

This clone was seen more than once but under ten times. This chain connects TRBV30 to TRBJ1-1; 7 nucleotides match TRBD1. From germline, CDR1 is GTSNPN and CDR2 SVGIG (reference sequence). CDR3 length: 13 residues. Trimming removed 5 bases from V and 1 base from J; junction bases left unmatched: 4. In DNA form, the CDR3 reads TGTGCCTGGGTGGGACAGACGAACACTGAAGCTTTCTTT. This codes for CAWVGQTNTEAFF.

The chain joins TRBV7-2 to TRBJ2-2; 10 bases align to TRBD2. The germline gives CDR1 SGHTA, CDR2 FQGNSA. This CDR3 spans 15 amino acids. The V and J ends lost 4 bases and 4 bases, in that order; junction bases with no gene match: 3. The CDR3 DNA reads TGTGCCAGCAGCTATAGCGGGGGGCCCACCGGGGAGCTGTTTTTT. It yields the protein CASSYSGGPTGELFF. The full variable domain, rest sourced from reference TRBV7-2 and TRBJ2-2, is GAGVSQSPSNKVTEKGKDVELRCDPISGHTALYWYRQSLGQGLEFLIYFQGNSAPDKSGLPSDRFSAERTGGSVSTLTIQRTQQEDSAVYLCASSYSGGPTGELFFGEGSRLTVL.

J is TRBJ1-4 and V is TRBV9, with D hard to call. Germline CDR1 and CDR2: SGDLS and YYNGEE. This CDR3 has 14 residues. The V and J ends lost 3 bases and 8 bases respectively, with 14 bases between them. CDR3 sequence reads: CASSAQLRGEKLFF. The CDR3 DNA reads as TGTGCCAGCAGCGCCCAGTTGCGAGGCGAAAAACTGTTTTTT.